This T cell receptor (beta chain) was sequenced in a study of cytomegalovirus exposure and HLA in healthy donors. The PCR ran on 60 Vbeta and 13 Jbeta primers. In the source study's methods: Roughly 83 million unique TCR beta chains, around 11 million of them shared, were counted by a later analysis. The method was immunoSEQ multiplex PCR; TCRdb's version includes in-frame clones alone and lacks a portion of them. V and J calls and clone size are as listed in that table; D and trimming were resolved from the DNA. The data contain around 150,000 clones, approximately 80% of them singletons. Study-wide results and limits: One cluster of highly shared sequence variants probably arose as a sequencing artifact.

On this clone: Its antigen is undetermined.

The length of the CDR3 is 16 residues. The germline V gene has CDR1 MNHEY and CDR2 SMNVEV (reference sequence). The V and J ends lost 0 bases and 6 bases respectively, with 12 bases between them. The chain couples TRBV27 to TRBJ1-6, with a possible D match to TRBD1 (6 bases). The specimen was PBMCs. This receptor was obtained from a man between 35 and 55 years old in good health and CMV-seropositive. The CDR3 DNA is TGTGCCAGCAGTTTATCGGTAACAGGGATTAATTCACCCCTCCACTTT. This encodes CASSLSVTGINSPLHF.